The 6 T cell receptor beta chains presented below share a single source sample, sequenced in a study of CD8+CD57+ T cells in acquired aplastic anemia. The TCR beta profiling, which covered VDJ combination and CDR3 sequence, was carried out using genomic DNA as the template. TCRdb reprocessed the reads with MiXCR, giving one entry per CDR3 protein. Of 310,000 or so distinct CDR3 sequences listed, about 50% were seen once; the top ten hold under 1.5%. Whoever was chosen for sequencing had shown CD8+CD57+ cell expansion by flow cytometry. Input material: sorted CD4+, CD8+, or CD8+CD57+ T cells (not recorded which) from PBMCs. These TCRs come from a human donor with aplastic anemia.

This clonotype has only one observation. V is TRBV12-3 or TRBV12-4 and J is TRBJ1-5; D may be TRBD1 (5 bases). V lost 1 base to trimming and J lost 11 bases, with 6 bases between them. This CDR3 is built from 11 residues. DNA of the CDR3: TGTGCCAGCAGTTTAGGACAGACCCAGCATTTT. As protein: CASSLGQTQHF.

As to this clonotype: As the CDR3 is not closed by the conserved phenylalanine or tryptophan, this likely results from a read error. V and J are TRBV20-1 and TRBJ2-5; D unresolved. The CDR3 contains 12 residues. Germline V gene sequence: CDR1 DFQATT, CDR2 SNEGSKA (reference sequence). Trimming pared 6 bases from V and 2 bases from J, leaving 10 bases between. DNA of the CDR3: TGCAGTGCCAGCAGCCCTCAAGAGACCCAGTACTCC. The encoded protein is CSASSPQETQYS.

This chain uses TRBV3-1 with TRBJ2-4; weak D call: TRBD2 (6 bases). V lost 2 bases, J lost 1 base, and 15 bases lay in between. Germline V CDR1 and CDR2: LGHDT, YNNKEL (reference sequence). This CDR3 contains 17 residues. CDR3 coding DNA: TGTGCCAGCAGCCAATACGGGAGCGTTTTGGCCAAAAACATTCAGTACTTC. Encoded protein: CASSQYGSVLAKNIQYF.

This clonotype was detected only once. A junction end diverges from the germline sequence, so it may reflect a read error. The rearrangement joins TRBV7-9 to TRBJ1-6; D may be TRBD1 (6 bases). CDR1 is SEHNR and CDR2 is FQNEAQ in the germline V gene (reference sequence). The CDR3 length is 16 residues. As DNA, the CDR3 is TGTGCCGGCAGCTTAGTGGCCGGAACAGGGACTTCACCCCTCCACTTT. This sequence encodes CAGSLVAGTGTSPLHF.

Comments on this clonotype: At one of its ends the junction is not consistent with the germline gene, which may arise from a read error. The chain employs TRBV12-3 or TRBV12-4 and TRBJ1-2, with TRBD1 matching 7 bases. The CDR3 sequence is 14 residues long. CDR3 coding DNA: TGCGCCAGCAGGGGGACAATACTAGACTATGGCTACACCTTC. Protein product: CASRGTILDYGYTF.

This clonotype has at least ten counts. This chain connects TRBV12-3 or TRBV12-4 to TRBJ1-2, with TRBD1 matching 9 bases. The CDR3 spans 13 residues. Trimming cost V 5 bases and J 6 bases; bases outside gene matches: 4. The CDR3 nucleotides read TGTGCCAGCAGTCAAGGACAGGGGAATGGCTACACCTTC. Amino acids: CASSQGQGNGYTF.